This T cell receptor (beta chain) comes out of a study of shared clonotypes between healthy human individuals (dated by TCRdb to about 2020). Study-level background: The cohort comprised two women and a few men aged 18 to 49 years. For each donor, CD4 naive and CD4 memory were each given three plates, CD8 naive was given two plates, and CD8 memory was given one plate. To estimate repertoire size and how much clonotype sharing occurs between individuals, the study deeply sequenced the blood TCR repertoires of about 5 healthy adults. Libraries were prepared and TCR repertoires were sequenced by different laboratories using diverse techniques, in order to increase sequencing depth and limit assay-specific biases. Leukapheresis yielded between about 0.9 and 10 billion PBMCs per donor.

Healthy HIV-negative adults with no recently reported acute infections or vaccinations were included as donors. Every donor was a Caucasian adult residing in Nashville, Tennessee, USA. CD4+ T cells were enriched through magnetic negative selection, after which naive cells were positively selected on CD45RA and the remaining negative fraction served as the memory subset. After blood collection by leukapheresis, PBMCs were isolated using Ficoll-Histopaque density gradient centrifugation and then cryopreserved in the vapor phase of liquid nitrogen. Analytical flow cytometry was used to check the purity and quantity of each magnetically sorted T cell population. From each sorted fraction, genomic DNA was isolated and quantified by UV absorbance on a Nanodrop 2000c. Using the deep immunoSEQ assay, multiplex PCR amplified TCR CDR3 regions from genomic DNA. For each cell subset, the extracted genomic DNA was distributed evenly across all wells of several immunoSEQ 96-well plates, and each plate served as one replicate. For sorted subsets, each replicate PCR was loaded with around 220 ng genomic DNA, equivalent to 25,000 to 35,000 T cell genomes. Purified libraries were measured with a Qubit 3.0 fluorometer, size-checked on a Bioanalyzer 2100, and measured again with the KAPA Library Quantification kit. Every immunoSEQ 96-well plate was sequenced on a dedicated single-read 150-cycle Illumina NextSeq 550 flow cell. The paper's processing steps were these. The immunoSEQ output contained only junctional sequences without quality scores, so filtering could not match that applied to full-length reads. Sequences were annotated with PyIR, a Python wrapper for IgBLAST v1.9, and V/J genes and CDR3 were assigned using IMGT germline references. Reads with weak V/J assignments (E-value above 1e-6), missing CDR3, stop codons, out-of-frame junctions, or ambiguous translated residues were removed. A V3J clonotype was defined by an identical inferred V gene, J gene, and CDR3 amino acid sequence. Percentage overlap between repertoires was calculated by dividing the number of shared unique clonotypes by the size of the smaller repertoire. RTK rarefaction, the Chao1 estimator, and Recon v2.1 estimates of unobserved clonotypes were used to assess repertoire richness. For all TCRbeta clonotypes obtained by the gDNA method from a few donors, generation probabilities were computed with OLGA. Entries here come from immuneACCESS through TCRdb and include only in-frame sequences with V and J called. Some clones fail to appear in such tables; in the studies checked, an unresolved V gene covers under half of the shortfall, and the cause of the remainder is unknown. V and J calls plus clone size are reproduced from that table; the DNA served to infer D and trimming. The sample records roughly 760,000 clones, about 74% of which are singletons. Over 1.5% of the sample is held by the ten biggest clonotypes.

The full study reports these points: Incomplete sequencing was indicated by rarefaction of sorted-subset datasets, despite the large sequencing depth. Naive subsets generally had larger estimated clonotype richness than memory subsets. Compared with non-shared clonotypes, the clonotypes found in all four sorted-subset donors had higher generation probabilities. The small number of donors limited the genetic and exposure-history diversity represented. Around 5% of naive CD4, 3.5% of naive CD8, roughly 2.5% of memory CD4, and less than 0.45% of memory CD8 clonotypes were shared across several donors. Pairwise subsampling led to the expectation that sequencing depth would affect the degree of clonotype sharing among donors. Only blood was sampled, and tissue TCR repertoires likely differ from those in blood.

Trimming costs V 3 bases and J 3 bases, and their ends lie 9 bases apart. CDR1 SGHNT and CDR2 YYREEE are derived from the germline V gene (reference sequence). Reading from cysteine to phenylalanine, the CDR3 counts 13 amino acids. Left in the record is the CDR3 DNA by itself, 39 bases read in frame from the first base. In the case of this clone: Its antigen remains unidentified. Per-base qualities were not stored, and no clone one base away is much larger.

The chain is encoded by TRBV5-4 joined to TRBJ2-5; the D segment could be TRBD2, given 6 matching bases. The origin of this receptor is a young woman in good health. The sequencing input was memory CD4+ T cells sorted from blood. This specimen's cell subset or site label, interpreted: CD45RA-negative fraction. CDR3 reads: CASSSPGEETQYF. Here is the DNA: TGTGCCAGCAGCTCCCCGGGAGAAGAGACCCAGTACTTC.